The T cell receptor (beta chain) under discussion was sequenced for a study of cytomegalovirus exposure and HLA in healthy donors. The V gene end was trimmed by 4 bases and the J gene end by 6 bases; junction bases not matched to a gene: 4. CDR3 size: 13 residues. The germline CDR1 and CDR2 sequences are SGHDT and YYEEEE. 13 Jbeta primers and 60 Vbeta primers were used for the PCR. Profiling relied on immunoSEQ multiplex PCR, and the TCRdb table lists in-frame clones only, not all of them. Among approximately 130,000 clones listed, over 60% were seen once. The rearrangement uses TRBV5-6 and TRBJ1-1, with TRBD1 matching over 9 bases. The origin of this receptor is a man between 18 and 35 years old in good health and CMV-seropositive. The material sequenced was PBMCs. The CDR3 nucleotides are TGTGCCAGCAGCCTCACAGGGGGCGCTGAAGCTTTCTTT. This codes for CASSLTGGAEAFF.